What follows is one TCR beta chain and its context. This specimen belongs to a study of blood T cell repertoires in COVID-19. The wider study: Specimens from acute and convalescent COVID-19 originated in the United States, Italy and Spain.

The V gene lost 3 bases and the J gene lost 3 bases, with 12 bases spanning the gap. Per germline, CDR1 MGHDK and CDR2 SYGVNS. The CDR3 has 15 residues. Original handling: For nucleated cells, counts were estimated from reference gene primer amplification. TCRdb's table, derived via immunoSEQ multiplex PCR, lists solely in-frame clones and lacks some. V and J calls and clone size come straight from that table; D and trimming were deduced from the DNA. Of roughly 260,000 clones in the sample, roughly 90% were seen once. Sequenced input: peripheral blood. The rearrangement links TRBV25-1 to TRBJ2-1; D unresolved. The source is a woman aged 50 to 60 who had recovered from COVID-19. The CDR3 is CASSESRRVYNEQFF. The DNA of the CDR3 is TGTGCCAGCAGTGAGTCGAGGCGCGTCTACAATGAGCAGTTCTTC. The complete variable domain, with remaining parts taken from reference TRBV25-1 and TRBJ2-1, reads EADIYQTPRYLVIGTGKKITLECSQTMGHDKMYWYQQDPGMELHLIHYSYGVNSTEKGDLSSESTVSRIRTEHFPLTLESARPSHTSQYLCASSESRRVYNEQFFGPGTRLTVL.